This T cell receptor (beta chain) is drawn from a study of cytomegalovirus exposure and HLA in healthy donors. Study information: Membership in the Caucasian-associated ancestry cluster was found for 81% of 350 to 450 genotyped donors.

In the PCR, 60 Vbeta and 13 Jbeta primers were used. Profiling relied on immunoSEQ multiplex PCR, and the TCRdb table lists in-frame clones only, not all of them. The sample comprises 140,000 or so clones, 68% of which are singletons, and approximately 4.3% rests with the top ten. General study results and limits: Sequencing likely generated an artifact that appeared as a cluster of highly shared sequence variants. Associated with cytomegalovirus, according to the listing, were 150 to 200 TCR beta chains.

CDR3 length equals 17 residues. Looked up from germline, CDR1 is MRHNA and CDR2 is SNTAGT. V shed 0 bases and J shed 1 base, with 15 bases lying between them. As for this clone: Its antigen is undetermined.

The receptor was derived from a man between 60 and 70 years old in good health and CMV-seronegative. V usage is TRBV6-4 and J usage is TRBJ2-5; D is possibly TRBD2 (6 bases). Sequencing was done on a sample of PBMCs. CDR3 nucleotides: TGTGCCAGCAGTGACTCGAGAGCGGAGGGGAGCCAAGAGACCCAGTACTTC. Translation gives CASSDSRAEGSQETQYF.